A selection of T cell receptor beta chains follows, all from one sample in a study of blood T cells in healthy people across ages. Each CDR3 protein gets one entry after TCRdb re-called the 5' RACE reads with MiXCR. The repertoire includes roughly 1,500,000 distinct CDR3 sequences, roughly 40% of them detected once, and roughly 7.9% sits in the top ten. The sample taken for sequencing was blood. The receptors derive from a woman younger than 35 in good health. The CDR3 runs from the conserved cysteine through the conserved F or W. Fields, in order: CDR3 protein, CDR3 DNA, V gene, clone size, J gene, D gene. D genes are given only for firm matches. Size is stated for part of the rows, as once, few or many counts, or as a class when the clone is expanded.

CDR3aa: CASSFLVGQYF; CDR3nt: TGTGCCAGCAGCTTCCTAGTCGGGCAGTACTTC; v_gene: TRBV6-2/TRBV6-3; abundance: -; j_gene: TRBJ2-5; d_gene: -
CDR3aa: CASTPSRSYNEQFF; CDR3nt: TGTGCCAGCACCCCGAGTAGGTCCTACAATGAGCAGTTCTTC; v_gene: TRBV2; abundance: few; j_gene: TRBJ2-1; d_gene: -
CDR3aa: CSVRNSEAFF; CDR3nt: TGCAGCGTTCGAAACTCTGAAGCTTTCTTT; v_gene: TRBV29-1; abundance: once; j_gene: TRBJ1-1; d_gene: -
CDR3aa: CASSLGAGFANYEQYF; CDR3nt: TGTGCCAGCAGTTTGGGGGCGGGATTTGCCAACTACGAGCAGTACTTC; v_gene: TRBV12-3/TRBV12-4; abundance: once; j_gene: TRBJ2-7; d_gene: -
CDR3aa: CASSENRGSTDTQYF; CDR3nt: TGTGCCAGCAGTGAAAACAGGGGGAGCACAGATACGCAGTATTTT; v_gene: TRBV12-3/TRBV12-4; abundance: -; j_gene: TRBJ2-3; d_gene: TRBD1
CDR3aa: CSATQISGKETQYF; CDR3nt: TGCAGTGCTACCCAGATTAGCGGCAAAGAGACCCAGTACTTC; v_gene: TRBV20-1; abundance: -; j_gene: TRBJ2-5; d_gene: -
CDR3aa: CSAIDGRAYEQYF; CDR3nt: TGCAGTGCTATTGACGGGAGGGCCTACGAGCAGTACTTC; v_gene: TRBV20-1; abundance: few; j_gene: TRBJ2-7; d_gene: TRBD2
CDR3aa: CASSNLADTQYF; CDR3nt: TGTGCCAGCAGTAACCTAGCAGATACGCAGTATTTT; v_gene: TRBV27; abundance: few; j_gene: TRBJ2-3; d_gene: -
CDR3aa: CASSLAQSTPNEKLFF; CDR3nt: TGTGCCAGCAGCTTAGCCCAAAGTACCCCTAATGAAAAACTGTTTTTT; v_gene: TRBV7-9; abundance: -; j_gene: TRBJ1-4; d_gene: -
CDR3aa: CASSQGYSALIAYEQYF; CDR3nt: TGCGCCAGCAGCCAAGGGTACTCGGCACTTATTGCCTACGAGCAGTACTTC; v_gene: TRBV4-1; abundance: few; j_gene: TRBJ2-7; d_gene: -
CDR3aa: CASSPGDRAYQETQYF; CDR3nt: TGCGCCAGCAGCCCGGGGGACAGAGCTTACCAAGAGACCCAGTACTTC; v_gene: TRBV5-1; abundance: few; j_gene: TRBJ2-5; d_gene: -
CDR3aa: CASSSGTITYNERFF; CDR3nt: TGTGCCAGCAGTTCGGGGACTATAACCTACAATGAGCGGTTCTTC; v_gene: TRBV28; abundance: -; j_gene: TRBJ2-1; d_gene: TRBD2
CDR3aa: CASSLADRSFYNEQFF; CDR3nt: TGTGCCAGCAGTTTAGCGGACAGGTCGTTCTACAATGAGCAGTTCTTC; v_gene: TRBV12-3/TRBV12-4; abundance: -; j_gene: TRBJ2-1; d_gene: TRBD1
CDR3aa: CATYRESYNEQFF; CDR3nt: TGTGCCACCTACCGGGAGTCCTACAATGAGCAGTTCTTC; v_gene: TRBV6-1; abundance: -; j_gene: TRBJ2-1; d_gene: -
CDR3aa: CAWTPGPGGNYGYTF; CDR3nt: TGTGCCTGGACCCCGGGGCCAGGGGGCAACTATGGCTACACCTTC; v_gene: TRBV30; abundance: -; j_gene: TRBJ1-2; d_gene: TRBD1
CDR3aa: CASSWDRLLNTEAFF; CDR3nt: TGCGCCAGCAGCTGGGACAGACTCTTGAACACTGAAGCTTTCTTT; v_gene: TRBV5-1; abundance: -; j_gene: TRBJ1-1; d_gene: TRBD1
CDR3aa: CSAQLTETQYF; CDR3nt: TGCAGTGCTCAATTGACGGAGACCCAGTACTTC; v_gene: TRBV20-1; abundance: -; j_gene: TRBJ2-5; d_gene: -
CDR3aa: CSVEERLAGNTDTQYF; CDR3nt: TGCAGCGTTGAAGAAAGACTAGCGGGGAACACAGATACGCAGTATTTT; v_gene: TRBV29-1; abundance: -; j_gene: TRBJ2-3; d_gene: TRBD2
CDR3aa: CSARKGQPNMPQHF; CDR3nt: TGCAGTGCTAGAAAGGGACAGCCTAATATGCCCCAGCATTTT; v_gene: TRBV20-1; abundance: few; j_gene: TRBJ1-5; d_gene: TRBD1
CDR3aa: CSADLQDTYGYTF; CDR3nt: TGCAGTGCTGACCTTCAGGACACCTATGGCTACACCTTC; v_gene: TRBV20-1; abundance: once; j_gene: TRBJ1-2; d_gene: -
CDR3aa: CASSDGASSTDTQYF; CDR3nt: TGTGCCAGCAGTGACGGTGCTAGCAGCACAGATACGCAGTATTTT; v_gene: TRBV6-4; abundance: -; j_gene: TRBJ2-3; d_gene: -
CDR3aa: CASTHGGGNTEAFF; CDR3nt: TGTGCCAGCACACACGGTGGGGGGAACACTGAAGCTTTCTTT; v_gene: TRBV3-1; abundance: -; j_gene: TRBJ1-1; d_gene: -
CDR3aa: CTSSLPGGPCEQYF; CDR3nt: TGTACCAGCAGCTTACCGGGAGGTCCTTGCGAGCAGTACTTC; v_gene: TRBV7-9; abundance: -; j_gene: TRBJ2-7; d_gene: TRBD2
CDR3aa: CASSLDSGEDTQYF; CDR3nt: TGTGCCAGCAGCCTCGATAGCGGGGAAGATACGCAGTATTTT; v_gene: TRBV9; abundance: few; j_gene: TRBJ2-3; d_gene: TRBD2
CDR3aa: CASSIGIRTDTQYF; CDR3nt: TGTGCCAGCTCTATTGGGATACGCACAGATACGCAGTATTTT; v_gene: TRBV14; abundance: few; j_gene: TRBJ2-3; d_gene: -
CDR3aa: CAIKLADVYNEQFF; CDR3nt: TGTGCCATCAAACTAGCGGACGTATACAATGAGCAGTTCTTC; v_gene: TRBV10-3; abundance: -; j_gene: TRBJ2-1; d_gene: TRBD2
CDR3aa: CVSSSTLAGGRKEYF; CDR3nt: TGTGTCAGCAGTTCCACCCTAGCGGGGGGCCGCAAGGAGTATTTT; v_gene: TRBV27; abundance: -; j_gene: TRBJ2-3; d_gene: TRBD2
CDR3aa: CAWSVGGIRTDTQYF; CDR3nt: TGTGCCTGGAGTGTAGGGGGGATCCGCACAGATACGCAGTATTTT; v_gene: TRBV30; abundance: -; j_gene: TRBJ2-3; d_gene: -
CDR3aa: CASSGRGDRTYEQYF; CDR3nt: TGTGCCAGCAGCGGACGCGGGGACAGGACCTACGAGCAGTACTTC; v_gene: TRBV25-1; abundance: -; j_gene: TRBJ2-7; d_gene: TRBD1
CDR3aa: CASGAGGSMAQDTQYF; CDR3nt: TGTGCCAGCGGAGCAGGGGGGAGTATGGCTCAAGATACGCAGTATTTT; v_gene: TRBV2; abundance: -; j_gene: TRBJ2-3; d_gene: -
CDR3aa: CASSPAHPYGYTF; CDR3nt: TGTGCCAGCTCACCAGCTCATCCCTATGGCTACACCTTC; v_gene: TRBV18; abundance: once; j_gene: TRBJ1-2; d_gene: -
CDR3aa: CSARVAGVDTQYF; CDR3nt: TGCAGTGCTAGGGTAGCGGGGGTAGATACGCAGTATTTT; v_gene: TRBV20-1; abundance: few; j_gene: TRBJ2-3; d_gene: TRBD2
CDR3aa: CSARDLGGTGIGELFF; CDR3nt: TGCAGTGCTAGAGATTTAGGCGGGACGGGCATCGGGGAGCTGTTTTTT; v_gene: TRBV20-1; abundance: -; j_gene: TRBJ2-2; d_gene: -
CDR3aa: CASSQDIRPYEQYF; CDR3nt: TGTGCCAGCAGCCAAGATATACGACCCTACGAGCAGTACTTC; v_gene: TRBV3-1; abundance: -; j_gene: TRBJ2-7; d_gene: -
CDR3aa: CASSEGAGGVRNTEAFF; CDR3nt: TGTGCCAGCAGTGAAGGCGCAGGGGGCGTTCGGAACACTGAAGCTTTCTTT; v_gene: TRBV25-1; abundance: -; j_gene: TRBJ1-1; d_gene: TRBD1
CDR3aa: CASSTGQGTTNEKLFF; CDR3nt: TGTGCCAGCAGCACGGGACAGGGAACGACTAATGAAAAACTGTTTTTT; v_gene: TRBV9; abundance: -; j_gene: TRBJ1-4; d_gene: TRBD1
CDR3aa: CASSRGGRNYNEQFF; CDR3nt: TGTGCCAGCTCACGGGGCGGGAGGAACTACAATGAGCAGTTCTTC; v_gene: TRBV18; abundance: -; j_gene: TRBJ2-1; d_gene: TRBD2
CDR3aa: CATSSSTGNYGYTF; CDR3nt: TGTGCCACCAGCTCCTCGACAGGGAACTATGGCTACACCTTC; v_gene: TRBV15; abundance: -; j_gene: TRBJ1-2; d_gene: TRBD1
CDR3aa: CASSSPDRLGVSGYTF; CDR3nt: TGTGCCAGCAGTTCGCCCGACAGGCTCGGCGTTAGCGGCTACACCTTC; v_gene: TRBV27; abundance: few; j_gene: TRBJ1-2; d_gene: -
CDR3aa: CAAPASGTANQETQYF; CDR3nt: TGTGCCGCGCCGGCTAGCGGGACTGCGAACCAAGAGACCCAGTACTTC; v_gene: TRBV7-2; abundance: -; j_gene: TRBJ2-5; d_gene: TRBD2
CDR3aa: CAARVGGNQPQHF; CDR3nt: TGTGCCGCACGGGTTGGGGGCAATCAGCCCCAGCATTTT; v_gene: TRBV6-6; abundance: few; j_gene: TRBJ1-5; d_gene: -
CDR3aa: CSARKFSAINQPQHF; CDR3nt: TGCAGTGCTAGAAAGTTTTCGGCCATCAATCAGCCCCAGCATTTT; v_gene: TRBV20-1; abundance: few; j_gene: TRBJ1-5; d_gene: -
CDR3aa: CASSPALATDTQYF; CDR3nt: TGTGCCAGCAGCCCCGCCCTTGCCACAGATACGCAGTATTTT; v_gene: TRBV7-2; abundance: -; j_gene: TRBJ2-3; d_gene: -
CDR3aa: CSAGNSNQSQHF; CDR3nt: TGCAGTGCTGGGAACTCAAATCAGTCCCAGCATTTT; v_gene: TRBV20-1; abundance: -; j_gene: TRBJ1-5; d_gene: -
CDR3aa: CASSLAGQGTINEQFF; CDR3nt: TGTGCCAGCAGCTTAGCTGGTCAGGGAACCATCAATGAGCAGTTCTTC; v_gene: TRBV7-2; abundance: few; j_gene: TRBJ2-1; d_gene: -
CDR3aa: CASSLNAGGPDEQFF; CDR3nt: TGTGCCAGCAGCTTAAATGCGGGAGGGCCGGATGAGCAGTTCTTC; v_gene: TRBV7-9; abundance: -; j_gene: TRBJ2-1; d_gene: TRBD2
CDR3aa: CASSRSGTPIKNTEAFF; CDR3nt: TGTGCCAGCAGTAGGTCCGGGACACCTATAAAGAACACTGAAGCTTTCTTT; v_gene: TRBV25-1; abundance: -; j_gene: TRBJ1-1; d_gene: -
CDR3aa: CASSPSTGETQFF; CDR3nt: TGTGCTAGCAGTCCCAGCACAGGAGAGACCCAGTTCTTC; v_gene: TRBV7-7; abundance: -; j_gene: TRBJ2-1; d_gene: -
CDR3aa: CASSRRGATTNEKLFF; CDR3nt: TGCGCCAGCAGCCGACGTGGGGCGACAACTAATGAAAAACTGTTTTTT; v_gene: TRBV5-1; abundance: -; j_gene: TRBJ1-4; d_gene: -
CDR3aa: CASKPKEGSTDTQYF; CDR3nt: TGTGCCAGCAAGCCGAAGGAGGGGTCCACAGATACGCAGTATTTT; v_gene: TRBV7-6; abundance: -; j_gene: TRBJ2-3; d_gene: -
CDR3aa: CATSRGENYGYTF; CDR3nt: TGTGCCACCAGCAGGGGGGAAAACTATGGCTACACCTTC; v_gene: TRBV15; abundance: few; j_gene: TRBJ1-2; d_gene: -
CDR3aa: CATSDRNRGGYTF; CDR3nt: TGTGCCACCAGTGATCGAAACAGGGGTGGCTACACCTTC; v_gene: TRBV24-1; abundance: few; j_gene: TRBJ1-2; d_gene: TRBD1
CDR3aa: CASSKGQGAQETQYF; CDR3nt: TGTGCCAGCAGTAAAGGACAGGGGGCCCAAGAGACCCAGTACTTC; v_gene: TRBV6-6; abundance: few; j_gene: TRBJ2-5; d_gene: TRBD1